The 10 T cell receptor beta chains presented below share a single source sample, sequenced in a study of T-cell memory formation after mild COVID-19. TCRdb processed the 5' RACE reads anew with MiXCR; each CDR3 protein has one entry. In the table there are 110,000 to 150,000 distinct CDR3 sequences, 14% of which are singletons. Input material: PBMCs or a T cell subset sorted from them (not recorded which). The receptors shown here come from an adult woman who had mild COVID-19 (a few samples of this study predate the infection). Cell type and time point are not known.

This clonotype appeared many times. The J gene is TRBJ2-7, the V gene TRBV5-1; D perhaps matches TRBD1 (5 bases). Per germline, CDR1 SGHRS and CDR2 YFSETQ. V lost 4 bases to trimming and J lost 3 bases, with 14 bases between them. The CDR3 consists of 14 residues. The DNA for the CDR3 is TGCGCCAGCAGCCTCGATACAGGATACTACGAGCAGTACTTC. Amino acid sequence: CASSLDTGYYEQYF.

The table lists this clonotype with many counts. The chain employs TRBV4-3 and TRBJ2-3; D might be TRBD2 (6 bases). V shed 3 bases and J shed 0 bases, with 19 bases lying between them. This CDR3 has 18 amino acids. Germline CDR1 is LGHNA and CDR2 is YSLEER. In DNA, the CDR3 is TGCGCCAGCAGCCAGAACCCTTATGGTAGCGGAAGCACAGATACGCAGTATTTT. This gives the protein CASSQNPYGSGSTDTQYF.

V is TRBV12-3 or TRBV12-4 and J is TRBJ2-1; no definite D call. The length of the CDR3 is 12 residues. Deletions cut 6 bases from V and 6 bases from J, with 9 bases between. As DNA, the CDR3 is TGTGCCAGCAGGGCTACTGCCAATGAGCAGTTCTTC. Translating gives CASRATANEQFF.

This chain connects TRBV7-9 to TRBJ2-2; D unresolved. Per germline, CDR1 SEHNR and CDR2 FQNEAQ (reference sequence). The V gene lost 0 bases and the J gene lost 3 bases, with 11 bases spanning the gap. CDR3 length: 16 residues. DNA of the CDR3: TGTGCCAGCAGCTTAGCTCCAGGCTCCTACACCGGGGAGCTGTTTTTT. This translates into CASSLAPGSYTGELFF. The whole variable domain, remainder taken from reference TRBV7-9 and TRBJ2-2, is DTGVSQNPRHKITKRGQNVTFRCDPISEHNRLYWYRQTLGQGPEFLTYFQNEAQLEKSRLLSDRFSAERPKGSFSTLEIQRTEQGDSAMYLCASSLAPGSYTGELFFGEGSRLTVL.

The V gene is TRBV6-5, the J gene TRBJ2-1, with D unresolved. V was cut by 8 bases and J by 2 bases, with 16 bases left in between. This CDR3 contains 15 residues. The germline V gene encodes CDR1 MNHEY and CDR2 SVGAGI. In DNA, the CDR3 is TGTGCCAGCGTCGGGCAGTTTGGGGCCTACAATGAGCAGTTCTTC. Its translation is CASVGQFGAYNEQFF.

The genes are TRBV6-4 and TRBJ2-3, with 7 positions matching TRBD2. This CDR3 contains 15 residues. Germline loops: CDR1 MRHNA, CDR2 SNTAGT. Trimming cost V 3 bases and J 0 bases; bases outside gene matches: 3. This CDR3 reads CASSENSGSTDTQYF. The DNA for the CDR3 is TGTGCCAGCAGTGAAAATAGCGGGAGCACAGATACGCAGTATTTT.

The CDR3 DNA sequence: TGCGCCAGCAGTAGGGTCGGTGGAAACACCATATATTTT. It codes for CASSRVGGNTIYF. This rearrangement joins TRBV4-1 to TRBJ1-3; no clear D. Trimming left V 6 bases short and J 3 bases short, with 9 bases between. Germline V gives CDR1 MGHRA, CDR2 YSYEKL. CDR3 length: 13 amino acids.

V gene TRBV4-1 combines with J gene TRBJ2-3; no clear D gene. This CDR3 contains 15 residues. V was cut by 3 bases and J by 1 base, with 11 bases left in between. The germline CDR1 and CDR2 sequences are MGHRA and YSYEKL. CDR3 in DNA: TGCGCCAGCAGCCAGGGGTGGATGGGCACAGATACGCAGTATTTT. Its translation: CASSQGWMGTDTQYF.

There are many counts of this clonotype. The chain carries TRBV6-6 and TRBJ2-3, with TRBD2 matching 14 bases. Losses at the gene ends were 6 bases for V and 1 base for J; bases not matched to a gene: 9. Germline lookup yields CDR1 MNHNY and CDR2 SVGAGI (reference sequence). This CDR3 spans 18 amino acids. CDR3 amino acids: CASSATSGGAYGTDTQYF. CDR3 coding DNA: TGTGCCAGCAGCGCGACTAGCGGGGGGGCCTACGGCACAGATACGCAGTATTTT.

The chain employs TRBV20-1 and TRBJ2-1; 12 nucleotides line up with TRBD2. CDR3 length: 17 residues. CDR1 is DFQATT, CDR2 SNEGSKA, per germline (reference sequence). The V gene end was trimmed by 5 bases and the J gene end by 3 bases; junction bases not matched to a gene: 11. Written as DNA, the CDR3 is TGCAGTGCTTACATCCAAGGGACTAGCGGGCTCTACAATGAGCAGTTCTTC. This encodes CSAYIQGTSGLYNEQFF.